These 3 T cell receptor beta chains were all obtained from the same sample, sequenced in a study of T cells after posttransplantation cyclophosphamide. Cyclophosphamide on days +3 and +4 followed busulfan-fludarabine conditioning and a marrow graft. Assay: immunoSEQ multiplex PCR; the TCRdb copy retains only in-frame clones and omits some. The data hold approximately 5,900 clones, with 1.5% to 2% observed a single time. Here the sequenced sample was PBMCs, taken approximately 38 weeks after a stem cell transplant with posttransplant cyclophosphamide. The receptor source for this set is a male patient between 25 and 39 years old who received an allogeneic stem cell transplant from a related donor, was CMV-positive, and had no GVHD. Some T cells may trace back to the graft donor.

CDR3 region: CSAVQGAQDGYTF. In DNA, the CDR3 is TGCAGCGCCGTACAGGGGGCGCAAGATGGCTACACCTTC. The chain links TRBV29-1 to TRBJ1-2; the match to TRBD1 covers 9 bases. After removal of 7 bases from V and 6 bases from J, the junction contained 9 bases not matched to a gene. CDR3 length: 13 amino acids. Germline-derived CDR1 and CDR2 are SQVTM and ANQGSEA.

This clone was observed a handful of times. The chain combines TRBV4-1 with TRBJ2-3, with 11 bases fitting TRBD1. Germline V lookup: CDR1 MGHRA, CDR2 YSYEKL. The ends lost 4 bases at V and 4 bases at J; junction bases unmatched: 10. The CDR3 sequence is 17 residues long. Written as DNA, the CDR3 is TGCGCCAGCAGCCCCACTGGGACAGGGGGGAACTCAGATACGCAGTATTTT. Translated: CASSPTGTGGNSDTQYF.

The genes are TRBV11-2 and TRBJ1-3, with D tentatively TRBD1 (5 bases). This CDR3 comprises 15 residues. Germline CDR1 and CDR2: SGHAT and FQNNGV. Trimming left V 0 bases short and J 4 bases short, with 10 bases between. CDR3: CASSLDAGFGNTIYF. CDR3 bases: TGTGCCAGCAGCTTAGATGCAGGGTTCGGAAACACCATATATTTT.